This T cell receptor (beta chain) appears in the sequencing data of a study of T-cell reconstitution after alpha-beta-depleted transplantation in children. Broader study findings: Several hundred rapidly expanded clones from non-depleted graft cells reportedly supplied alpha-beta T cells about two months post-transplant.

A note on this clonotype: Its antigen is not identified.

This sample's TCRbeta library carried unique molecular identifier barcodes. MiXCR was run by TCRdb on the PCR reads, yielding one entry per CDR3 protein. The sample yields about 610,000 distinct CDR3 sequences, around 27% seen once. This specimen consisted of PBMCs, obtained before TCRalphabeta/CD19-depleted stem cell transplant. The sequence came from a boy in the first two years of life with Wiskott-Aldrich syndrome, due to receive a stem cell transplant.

CDR3 coding DNA: TGTGCCAGCAGTTTTATGGAGAATCAGTACTTC. Amino acid sequence: CASSFMENQYF. The gene calls are TRBV12-3 or TRBV12-4 and TRBJ2-5; no clear D gene. Trimming left V 3 bases short and J 11 bases short, with 10 bases between. The CDR3 is made up of 11 amino acids.